This T cell receptor (beta chain) was obtained from a study of T cell responses to AZD1222 COVID-19 vaccine. The data were produced by immunoSEQ multiplex PCR, yet TCRdb's version contains in-frame clones alone and is incomplete. The table has more than 85,000 clones, approximately 89% seen once. There are a few counts of this clone. V gave up 0 bases and J gave up 4 bases; unmatched junction bases: 6. CDR1 SGHRS and CDR2 YFSETQ come from the germline V gene. The CDR3 totals 15 residues. V gene TRBV5-1 combines with J gene TRBJ2-7; the match to TRBD2 covers 8 bases. The clonotype comes from an adult who received the AZD1222 COVID-19 vaccine. The specimen comprised peripheral blood, sampled 28 days after the second AZD1222 dose. For the CDR3, the DNA is TGCGCCAGCAGCTTGGGACTAGCGCCTCTTTACGAGCAGTACTTC. Amino acid sequence: CASSLGLAPLYEQYF.